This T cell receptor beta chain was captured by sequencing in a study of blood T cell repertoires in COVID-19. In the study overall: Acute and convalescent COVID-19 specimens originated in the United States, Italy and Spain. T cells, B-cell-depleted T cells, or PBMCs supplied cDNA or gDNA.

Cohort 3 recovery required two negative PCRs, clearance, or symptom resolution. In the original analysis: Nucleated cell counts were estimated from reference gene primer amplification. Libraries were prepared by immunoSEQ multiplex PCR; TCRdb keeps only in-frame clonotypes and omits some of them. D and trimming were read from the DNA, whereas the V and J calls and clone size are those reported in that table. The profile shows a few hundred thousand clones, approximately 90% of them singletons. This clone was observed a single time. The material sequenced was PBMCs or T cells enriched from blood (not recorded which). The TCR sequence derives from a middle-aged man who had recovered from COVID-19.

CDR3 DNA: TGTGCCAGCAGTGAATTCTGGAGGCTCGTTGGGGGGATCGTAAGGCAGTACTTC. It codes for CASSEFWRLVGGIVRQYF. This chain uses TRBV6-1 with TRBJ2-7; tentatively, D is TRBD2 (6 bases). With 2 bases removed from V and 9 bases from J, the gap between germline ends came to 29 bases. Germline-derived CDR1 and CDR2 are MNHNS and SASEGT. The CDR3 sequence is 18 residues long.